This T cell receptor beta chain was identified in a study of T cells in Graves' hyperthyroidism and ophthalmopathy (dated by TCRdb to between 2017 and 2020). Concerning the study at large: Peripheral blood samples were taken at the time of initial diagnosis, prior to any treatment. TCR Vbeta CDR3 sequencing of approximately 140 peripheral blood samples (approximately 44 ophthalmopathy, about 75 hyperthyroidism and approximately 17 progressor patients) is reported in the paper. The roughly 91 discovery patients were randomly split 7:3 into training and test sets. Following sampling, methimazole starting at 30 mg daily was given to hyperthyroidism patients, and high-dose intravenous methylprednisolone was given to ophthalmopathy patients. Prospective prediction of ophthalmopathy was tested in an independent validation cohort consisting of 18 to 20 hyperthyroidism patients and approximately 16 patients who later progressed to ophthalmopathy. To identify distinguishing TCR V-J signatures, a discovery cohort of roughly 100 patients was used, comprising 43 with Graves' ophthalmopathy and around 60 with stable Graves' hyperthyroidism. Thyroid tissue and blood T-cell repertoires from about six Graves' hyperthyroidism patients were also compared in the study.

The TCR beta CDR3 regions were amplified from the RNA transcripts. For the first round of RT-PCR on the TCR CDR3, the HTBI primer set was used together with the Qiagen OneStep RT-PCR kit. Libraries were constructed in a second round of multiplex PCR, after which size selection and purification were performed. The libraries were sequenced on an Illumina HiSeq2000 using paired-end 100 bp reads. The authors processed their data as follows. Raw data were processed with SOAPnuke, discarding reads with adapters, uncalled bases, mean Phred below 15, or no exact constant-primer or identifier match. COPE v1.2.5 was used to merge the high-quality paired reads, and each unique nucleotide sequence was defined as a clonotype. MiTCR v1.1 was used to align the clonotypes against IMGT TRBV, TRBD and TRBJ reference segments. The analysis was restricted to V-J combinations with a frequency above 0.0001, which together covered about 99% of the repertoires. A TCS score was defined as the ratio between F50 (clonal expansion) and ExV (chaos), using BLOSUM62-based TCRdist between CDR3 peptides within each V-J. Welch's t-statistics and random forest reduced roughly 530 V-J features to 13, which were used in a naive Bayes classifier (R e1071). The Morisita-Horn index was used to measure how similar the thyroid and blood repertoires were. The public reads were run again by TCRdb, first through fastp at Q25 and then through MiXCR, and only productive beta chains were kept. For every CDR3 protein sequence, its rows merge into one entry that carries the most common genes and DNA. None of the V and J calls come from the authors' own analysis; TCRdb made them. Here the sample has over 700,000 distinct CDR3 sequences; about 35% occur a single time. More than 25% of the sample goes to the ten largest clones.

Graves' hyperthyroidism was defined as stable when no progression to ophthalmopathy occurred over 18 months of follow-up. Hyperthyroidism patients were newly diagnosed, had a disease duration of under 2 months, and were aged 18 to 65 years. The study excluded patients with uncontrolled infections, other autoimmune diseases, pregnancy or lactation. Diagnoses were established on the basis of clinical symptoms, serum thyroxine and TRAb, thyroid ultrasound, and orbital computed tomography. PBMCs were isolated from 7.5 to 10 ml of fresh peripheral blood by Ficoll-Paque density gradient centrifugation. Total RNA was extracted with Trizol reagent, and quality was checked on an Agilent 2100 Bioanalyzer. The research as a whole found: In validation, progression to ophthalmopathy was predicted by the model with around 70% sensitivity and nearly 75% specificity, a median of about 6.4 months before onset. No statistical method was used to fix the sample size in advance, and group allocation was not hidden from the investigators. A model built on a 13 V-J signature distinguished ophthalmopathy from stable hyperthyroidism, reaching roughly 88% sensitivity and around 81% specificity in cross-validation and 80%/75% in testing. Most expanded thyroid clonotypes (frequency above 0.001) were also detected in blood, a finding suggesting that blood repertoires may reflect thyroid immune responses.

Comments on this clonotype: Its antigen is still unknown. No base qualities exist here, and no much larger clone lies one base off it.

The CDR3 runs 15 residues from the cysteine to the phenylalanine. This entry keeps only the CDR3 DNA: 45 bases, framed from base 1. CDR1 SEHNR and CDR2 FQNEAQ are derived from the germline V gene (reference sequence). Deletion took 5 bases off V and 4 bases off J, with a span of 18 bases between the germline ends. The sequence is built from TRBV7-9 and TRBJ2-7; confidence is insufficient to name the D gene. The clonotype comes from a woman aged 40 to 50 with Graves' hyperthyroidism. Material for sequencing was blood. The CDR3 protein sequence reads: CASSPPGQYLYEQYF. The nucleotide sequence is given as TGTGCCAGCAGCCCCCCCGGCCAATACCTTTACGAGCAGTACTTC.